This T cell receptor (beta chain) appears in the sequencing data of a study of cytomegalovirus exposure and HLA in healthy donors. This CDR3 contains 16 residues. Germline trimming cut 0 bases from V and 4 bases from J; bases unmatched to any gene: 6. Germline-derived CDR1 and CDR2 are MGHRA and YSYEKL. Primers: 60 Vbeta forward and 13 Jbeta reverse. Profiling relied on immunoSEQ multiplex PCR, and the TCRdb table lists in-frame clones only, not all of them. The sample has about 95,000 clones, about 78% seen once. The chain is built from TRBV4-1 and TRBJ2-3; TRBD1 agrees at 8 bases. The sample comprised PBMCs. This receptor was identified in a middle-aged woman in good health and CMV-seropositive. CDR3 protein: CASSQESRTGSDTQYF. In DNA, the CDR3 is TGCGCCAGCAGCCAAGAAAGTAGGACAGGGTCAGATACGCAGTATTTT.